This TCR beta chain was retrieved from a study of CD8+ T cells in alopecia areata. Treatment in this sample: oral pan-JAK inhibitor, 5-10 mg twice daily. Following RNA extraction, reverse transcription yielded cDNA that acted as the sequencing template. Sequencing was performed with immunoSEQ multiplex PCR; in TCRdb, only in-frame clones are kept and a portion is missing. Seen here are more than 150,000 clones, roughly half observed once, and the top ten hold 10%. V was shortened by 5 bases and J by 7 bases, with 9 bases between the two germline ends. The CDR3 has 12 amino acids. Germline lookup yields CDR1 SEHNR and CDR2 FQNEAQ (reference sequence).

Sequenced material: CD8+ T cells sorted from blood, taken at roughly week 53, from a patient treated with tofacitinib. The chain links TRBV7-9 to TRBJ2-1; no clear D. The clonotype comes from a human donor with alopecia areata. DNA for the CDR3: TGTGCCAGCAGCCCATCGCAGAATGAGCAGTTCTTC. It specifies CASSPSQNEQFF. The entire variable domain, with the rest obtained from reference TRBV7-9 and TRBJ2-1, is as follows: DTGVSQNPRHKITKRGQNVTFRCDPISEHNRLYWYRQTLGQGPEFLTYFQNEAQLEKSRLLSDRFSAERPKGSFSTLEIQRTEQGDSAMYLCASSPSQNEQFFGPGTRLTVL.